This TCR beta chain was found in a study of blood T cell repertoires in COVID-19. The CDR3 length is 15 residues. The germline V gene has CDR1 LGHDT and CDR2 YNNKEL (reference sequence). V dropped 4 bases and J dropped 5 bases, with 14 bases sitting between them. The assay was immunoSEQ multiplex PCR, and TCRdb's table has in-frame clones only and misses some. The sample includes 140,000 to 150,000 clones, more than 60% of them seen just once. The TCR was taken from a man between 50 and 59 years old with acute or convalescent COVID-19. The sequenced material came from peripheral blood. The chain recombines TRBV3-1 (or the pseudogene TRBV3-2) with TRBJ2-2; TRBD2 might be the D (5 bases). CDR3 loop: CASSPIASGTGELFF. Written as DNA, the CDR3 is TGTGCCAGCAGCCCGATAGCGTCGGGAACCGGGGAGCTGTTTTTT.